These 15 T cell receptor beta chains came from one sample sequenced in a study of T cell responses to AZD1222 COVID-19 vaccine. The assay was immunoSEQ multiplex PCR, and TCRdb's table has in-frame clones only and misses some. The sample yields around 100,000 clones, around 90% seen once. This sample comprised peripheral blood, obtained on day 0 of AZD1222 vaccination. The receptors were sampled from an adult in good health.

This sequence joins TRBV18 and TRBJ1-2; 7 bases map to TRBD1. This CDR3 has 16 residues. CDR1 is KGHSH, CDR2 LQKENI, per germline. The ends lost 6 bases at V and 4 bases at J; junction bases unmatched: 14. This chain's CDR3 is CASSADRVDEGYGYTF. As DNA, the CDR3 is TGTGCCAGCTCTGCTGACAGGGTAGATGAGGGCTATGGCTACACCTTC.

The CDR3 region has the DNA TGTGCCAGCAGCCTAGGACTCCCAAACGTGTTTGAGCAGTTCTTC. Its translation is CASSLGLPNVFEQFF. This chain links TRBV27 with TRBJ2-1; a possible D gene is TRBD2 (5 bases). Germline lookup yields CDR1 MNHEY and CDR2 SMNVEV (reference sequence). V lost 6 bases and J 9 bases, leaving 21 bases between the germline ends. The CDR3 consists of 15 residues.

CDR3: CASSESILSGGGVRQETQYF. CDR3 nucleotides: TGCGCCAGCAGTGAGTCTATTTTAAGCGGAGGGGGGGTACGGCAAGAGACCCAGTACTTC. This sequence joins TRBV10-2 and TRBJ2-5; TRBD2 might be the D (7 bases). This CDR3 is built from 20 residues. Germline V gene data show CDR1 as WSHSY and CDR2 as SAAADI. Deletions cut 0 bases from V and 2 bases from J, with 25 bases between.

The rearrangement joins TRBV7-2 to TRBJ2-1; D is possibly TRBD1 (5 bases). V was pared by 7 bases and J by 4 bases, with 11 bases between. Germline values: CDR1 SGHTA, CDR2 FQGNSA. The CDR3 is 13 residues long. The CDR3 DNA reads as TGTGCCAGCACCCTTGACAGATACAATGAGCAGTTCTTC. It specifies CASTLDRYNEQFF.

The chain recombines TRBV28 with TRBJ2-1; 7 bases match TRBD2. The junction had 7 bases not matched to a gene; V was cut back by 4 bases and J by 1 base. Germline values: CDR1 MDHEN, CDR2 SYDVKM. This CDR3 spans 16 amino acids. Written as DNA, the CDR3 is TGTGCCAGCAGTTCCCGTGCTAGCGGTTCCTACAATGAGCAGTTCTTC. It translates to CASSSRASGSYNEQFF.

The rearrangement joins TRBV6-5 to TRBJ2-4; D gene ambiguous. Deletions cut 3 bases from V and 4 bases from J, with 10 bases between. The CDR3 totals 14 residues. The germline gives CDR1 MNHEY, CDR2 SVGAGI. CDR3 amino acids: CASSYITSKNIQYF. As DNA, the CDR3 is TGTGCCAGCAGTTATATTACATCTAAAAACATTCAGTACTTC.

This chain joins TRBV6-4 and TRBJ1-1; tentative D call: TRBD1 (5 bases). Germline V lookup: CDR1 MRHNA, CDR2 SNTAGT. The CDR3 covers 12 residues. Trimming removed 5 bases at V and 6 bases at J, with 10 bases between. CDR3 sequence reads: CASSQGIPEAFF. The CDR3 DNA is TGTGCCAGCAGTCAGGGTATCCCTGAAGCTTTCTTT.

V and J are TRBV5-1 and TRBJ2-1, with 7 bases that match TRBD2. V shed 0 bases and J 8 bases; nucleotides not matched to a gene: 5. CDR1 and CDR2 (germline): SGHRS, YFSETQ. The CDR3 extends over 14 amino acids. CDR3 nucleotide sequence: TGCGCCAGCAGCTTGGCGGCGGGAGAGGATGAGCAGTTCTTC. Protein product: CASSLAAGEDEQFF. Full variable domain (outside the CDR3, taken from reference TRBV5-1 and TRBJ2-1): KAGVTQTPRYLIKTRGQQVTLSCSPISGHRSVSWYQQTPGQGLQFLFEYFSETQRNKGNFPGRFSGRQFSNSRSEMNVSTLELGDSALYLCASSLAAGEDEQFFGPGTRLTVL.

The genes are TRBV4-2 and TRBJ1-2; the match to TRBD1 covers 7 bases. Trimming removed 2 bases from V and 2 bases from J; junction bases left unmatched: 8. The germline V gene has CDR1 LGHNA and CDR2 YNFKEQ. The CDR3 has 16 amino acids. DNA for the CDR3: TGTGCCAGCAGCCAACCGACGGACAGGAGGAACTATGGCTACACCTTC. Translating gives CASSQPTDRRNYGYTF.

This clone was picked up one time. The chain uses TRBV7-9 and TRBJ1-4; 8 bases align to TRBD1. CDR1 SEHNR and CDR2 FQNEAQ come from the germline V gene (reference sequence). There are 15 residues in the CDR3. V lost 3 bases, J lost 1 base, and 1 base stayed unmatched. CDR3 in DNA: TGTGCCAGCAGCTTTGGACAGGGAACTAATGAAAAACTGTTTTTT. This sequence encodes CASSFGQGTNEKLFF.

V usage is TRBV28 and J usage is TRBJ1-1, with D hard to call. The CDR3 loop spans 14 amino acids. With 2 bases removed from V and 0 bases from J, the gap between germline ends came to 7 bases. Looked up from germline, CDR1 is MDHEN and CDR2 is SYDVKM. As DNA, the CDR3 is TGTGCCAGCAGTTTAACTGAAATGAACACTGAAGCTTTCTTT. Residues: CASSLTEMNTEAFF.

This clone was seen once. This sequence joins TRBV10-3 and TRBJ2-1, with TRBD2 matching 7 bases. J was trimmed by 6 bases and V by 7 bases; bases with no gene match: 6. The CDR3 consists of 13 residues. Per the germline V gene, CDR1 is ENHRY and CDR2 is SYGVKD. The CDR3 sequence is CAITPSSGNEQFF. The CDR3 nucleotides read TGTGCCATCACCCCTTCTAGCGGCAATGAGCAGTTCTTC.

The chain is built from TRBV7-2 and TRBJ2-7; 7 nucleotides match TRBD1. This CDR3 spans 14 amino acids. The germline gives CDR1 SGHTA, CDR2 FQGNSA. V lost 5 bases, J lost 3 bases, and 7 bases stayed unmatched. The CDR3 region has the DNA TGTGCCAGCAGCCTCCAGACAGGGAACTACGAGCAGTACTTC. It yields the protein CASSLQTGNYEQYF.

The chain uses TRBV15 and TRBJ1-5, with 8 bases aligning to TRBD1. The CDR3 extends over 17 amino acids. The V gene's germline CDR1 is LNHNV and CDR2 YYDKDF (reference sequence). Unmatched junction bases numbered 8, after V lost 0 bases and J lost 4 bases. The DNA for the CDR3 is TGTGCCACCAGCAGAGATCGCTTGGACAGGGAAAATCAGCCCCAGCATTTT. It is translated as CATSRDRLDRENQPQHF.

With respect to this clone: Germline and junction disagree at one end, which may indicate a read error. This chain joins TRBV28 and TRBJ2-7, with 8 positions matching TRBD2. This CDR3 region has 14 residues. The V gene's germline CDR1 is MDHEN and CDR2 SYDVKM. DNA of the CDR3: TGTGCCAGCAGGCCTGCCGGGACTAGTTTCGCCCGGAGTTTC. Translation: CASRPAGTSFARSF.